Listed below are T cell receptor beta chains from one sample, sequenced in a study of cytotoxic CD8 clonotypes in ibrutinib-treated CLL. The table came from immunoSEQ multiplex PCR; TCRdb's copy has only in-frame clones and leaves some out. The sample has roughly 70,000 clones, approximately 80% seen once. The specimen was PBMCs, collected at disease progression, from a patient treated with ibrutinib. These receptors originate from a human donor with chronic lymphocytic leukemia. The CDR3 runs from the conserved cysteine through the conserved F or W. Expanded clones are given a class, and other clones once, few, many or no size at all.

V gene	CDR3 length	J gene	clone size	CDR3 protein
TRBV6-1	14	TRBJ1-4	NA	CASNPGGIYEKLFF
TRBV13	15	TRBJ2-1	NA	CASSQQGILHNEQFF
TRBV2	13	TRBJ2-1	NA	CASSENRGNEQFF
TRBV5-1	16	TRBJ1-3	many	CASSLGQPSSGNTIYF
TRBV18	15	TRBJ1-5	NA	CASSPVGHSNQPQHF
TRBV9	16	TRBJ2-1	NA	CASSVGPQGAGNEQFF
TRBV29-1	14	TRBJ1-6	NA	CSASLGTDNSPLHF
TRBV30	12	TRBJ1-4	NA	CAWRGQGEKLFF
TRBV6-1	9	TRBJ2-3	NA	CALADTQYF
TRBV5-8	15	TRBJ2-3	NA	CASSFDRGGPDTQYF
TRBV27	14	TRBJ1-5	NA	CASRRQGSNQPQHF